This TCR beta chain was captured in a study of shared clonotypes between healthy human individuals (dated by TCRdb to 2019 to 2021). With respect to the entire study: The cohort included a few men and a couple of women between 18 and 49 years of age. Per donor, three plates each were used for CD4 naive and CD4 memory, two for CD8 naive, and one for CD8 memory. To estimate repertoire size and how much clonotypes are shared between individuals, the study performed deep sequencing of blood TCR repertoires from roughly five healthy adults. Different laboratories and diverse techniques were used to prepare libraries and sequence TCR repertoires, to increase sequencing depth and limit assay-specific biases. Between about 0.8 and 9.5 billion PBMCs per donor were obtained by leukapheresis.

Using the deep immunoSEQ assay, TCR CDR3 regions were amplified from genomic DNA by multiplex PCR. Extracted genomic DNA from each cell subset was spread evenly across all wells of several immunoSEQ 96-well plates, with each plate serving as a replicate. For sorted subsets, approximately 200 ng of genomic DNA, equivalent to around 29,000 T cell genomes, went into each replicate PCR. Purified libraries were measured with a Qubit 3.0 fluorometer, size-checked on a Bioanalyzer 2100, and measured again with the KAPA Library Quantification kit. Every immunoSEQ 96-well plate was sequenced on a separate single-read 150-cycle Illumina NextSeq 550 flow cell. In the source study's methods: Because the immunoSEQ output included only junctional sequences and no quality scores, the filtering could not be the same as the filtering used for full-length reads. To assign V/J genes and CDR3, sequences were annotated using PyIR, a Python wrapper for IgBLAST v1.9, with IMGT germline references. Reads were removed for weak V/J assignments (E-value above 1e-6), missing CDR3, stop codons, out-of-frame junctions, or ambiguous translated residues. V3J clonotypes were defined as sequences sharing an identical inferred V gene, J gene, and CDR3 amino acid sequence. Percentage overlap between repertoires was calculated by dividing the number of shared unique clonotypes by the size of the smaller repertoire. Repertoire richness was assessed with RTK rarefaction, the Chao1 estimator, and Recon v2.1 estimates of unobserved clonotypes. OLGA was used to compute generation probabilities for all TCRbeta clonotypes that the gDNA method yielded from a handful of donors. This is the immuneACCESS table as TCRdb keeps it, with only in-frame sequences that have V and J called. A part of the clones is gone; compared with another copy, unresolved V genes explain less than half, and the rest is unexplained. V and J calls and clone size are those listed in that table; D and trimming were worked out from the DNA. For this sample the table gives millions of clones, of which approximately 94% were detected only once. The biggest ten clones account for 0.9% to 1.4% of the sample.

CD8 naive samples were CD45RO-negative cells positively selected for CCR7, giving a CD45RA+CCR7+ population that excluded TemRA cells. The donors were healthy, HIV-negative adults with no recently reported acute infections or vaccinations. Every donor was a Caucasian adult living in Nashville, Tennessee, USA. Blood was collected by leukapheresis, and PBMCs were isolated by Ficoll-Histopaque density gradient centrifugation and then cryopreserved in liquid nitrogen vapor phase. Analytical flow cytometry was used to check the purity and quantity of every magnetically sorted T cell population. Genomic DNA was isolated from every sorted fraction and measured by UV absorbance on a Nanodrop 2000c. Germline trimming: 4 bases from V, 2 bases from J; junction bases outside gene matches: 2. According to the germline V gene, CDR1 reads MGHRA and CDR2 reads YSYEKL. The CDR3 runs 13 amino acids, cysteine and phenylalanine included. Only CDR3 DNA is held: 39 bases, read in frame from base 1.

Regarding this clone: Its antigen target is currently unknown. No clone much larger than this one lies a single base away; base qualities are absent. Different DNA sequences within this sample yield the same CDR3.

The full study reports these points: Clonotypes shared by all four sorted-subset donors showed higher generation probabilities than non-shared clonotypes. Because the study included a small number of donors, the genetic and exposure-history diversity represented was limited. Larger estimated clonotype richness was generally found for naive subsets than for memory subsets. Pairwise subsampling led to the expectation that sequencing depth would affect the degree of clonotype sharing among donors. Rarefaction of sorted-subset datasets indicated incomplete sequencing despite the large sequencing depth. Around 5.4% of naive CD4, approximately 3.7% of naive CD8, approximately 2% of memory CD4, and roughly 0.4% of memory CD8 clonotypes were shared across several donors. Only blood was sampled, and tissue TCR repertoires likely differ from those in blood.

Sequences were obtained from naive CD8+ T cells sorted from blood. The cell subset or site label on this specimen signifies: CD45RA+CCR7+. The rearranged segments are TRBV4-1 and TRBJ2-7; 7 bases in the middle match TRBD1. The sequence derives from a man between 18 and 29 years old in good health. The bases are TGCGCCAGCAGCCTGGGACAGACCTACGAGCAGTACTTC. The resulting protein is CASSLGQTYEQYF.